This TCR beta chain is from a study of resident and recirculating memory T cells in vitiligo. Concerning this clone: The antigen remains undetermined.

Data came from immunoSEQ multiplex PCR; TCRdb stores just in-frame clones and leaves some out. The sample shows tens of thousands of clones, 90% to 95% of them seen only once. General study points: Sequences differed between biopsy sites and patients, suggesting private specificity.

The CDR3 is made up of 14 amino acids. The V gene lost 3 bases and the J gene lost 2 bases, with 10 bases spanning the gap. Germline CDR1 and CDR2: KGHSH and LQKENI. The sequenced sample consisted of blood. The TCR was taken from a male donor with vitiligo. The chain is built from TRBV18 and TRBJ1-1, with TRBD1 as a possible D gene (5 bases). The CDR3 sequence is CASSPRQPNTEAFF. CDR3 nucleotides: TGTGCCAGCTCACCCCGACAGCCTAACACTGAAGCTTTCTTT.